This T cell receptor (beta chain) emerged from a study of blood T cells in healthy people across ages. PCR was performed a second time for about 6 to 12 cycles using a sample-barcoded 5' primer and a J-beta primer mix. One entry per CDR3 protein, called by TCRdb with MiXCR from the 5' RACE reads. The repertoire holds 650,000 to 800,000 distinct CDR3 sequences, with approximately 52% as singletons. Germline-derived CDR1 and CDR2 are MGHDK and SYGVNS. There are 13 residues in the CDR3. The V end lost 2 bases, the J end lost 3 bases, and 7 bases lay between the germline ends. Study-wide results and limits: Possibly confounding the expanded clonotype changes was the fact that donor CMV status was unknown.

Isolated per sample were at least 7 million PBMCs. About this clonotype: What it binds is not known.

Sequencing was done on a sample of blood. The chain employs TRBV25-1 and TRBJ1-2, with D hard to call. The receptor's source is a woman older than 75 in good health. The DNA of the CDR3 is TGTGCCAGCAGTGAAAAATATTACTATGGCTACACCTTC. As protein: CASSEKYYYGYTF.